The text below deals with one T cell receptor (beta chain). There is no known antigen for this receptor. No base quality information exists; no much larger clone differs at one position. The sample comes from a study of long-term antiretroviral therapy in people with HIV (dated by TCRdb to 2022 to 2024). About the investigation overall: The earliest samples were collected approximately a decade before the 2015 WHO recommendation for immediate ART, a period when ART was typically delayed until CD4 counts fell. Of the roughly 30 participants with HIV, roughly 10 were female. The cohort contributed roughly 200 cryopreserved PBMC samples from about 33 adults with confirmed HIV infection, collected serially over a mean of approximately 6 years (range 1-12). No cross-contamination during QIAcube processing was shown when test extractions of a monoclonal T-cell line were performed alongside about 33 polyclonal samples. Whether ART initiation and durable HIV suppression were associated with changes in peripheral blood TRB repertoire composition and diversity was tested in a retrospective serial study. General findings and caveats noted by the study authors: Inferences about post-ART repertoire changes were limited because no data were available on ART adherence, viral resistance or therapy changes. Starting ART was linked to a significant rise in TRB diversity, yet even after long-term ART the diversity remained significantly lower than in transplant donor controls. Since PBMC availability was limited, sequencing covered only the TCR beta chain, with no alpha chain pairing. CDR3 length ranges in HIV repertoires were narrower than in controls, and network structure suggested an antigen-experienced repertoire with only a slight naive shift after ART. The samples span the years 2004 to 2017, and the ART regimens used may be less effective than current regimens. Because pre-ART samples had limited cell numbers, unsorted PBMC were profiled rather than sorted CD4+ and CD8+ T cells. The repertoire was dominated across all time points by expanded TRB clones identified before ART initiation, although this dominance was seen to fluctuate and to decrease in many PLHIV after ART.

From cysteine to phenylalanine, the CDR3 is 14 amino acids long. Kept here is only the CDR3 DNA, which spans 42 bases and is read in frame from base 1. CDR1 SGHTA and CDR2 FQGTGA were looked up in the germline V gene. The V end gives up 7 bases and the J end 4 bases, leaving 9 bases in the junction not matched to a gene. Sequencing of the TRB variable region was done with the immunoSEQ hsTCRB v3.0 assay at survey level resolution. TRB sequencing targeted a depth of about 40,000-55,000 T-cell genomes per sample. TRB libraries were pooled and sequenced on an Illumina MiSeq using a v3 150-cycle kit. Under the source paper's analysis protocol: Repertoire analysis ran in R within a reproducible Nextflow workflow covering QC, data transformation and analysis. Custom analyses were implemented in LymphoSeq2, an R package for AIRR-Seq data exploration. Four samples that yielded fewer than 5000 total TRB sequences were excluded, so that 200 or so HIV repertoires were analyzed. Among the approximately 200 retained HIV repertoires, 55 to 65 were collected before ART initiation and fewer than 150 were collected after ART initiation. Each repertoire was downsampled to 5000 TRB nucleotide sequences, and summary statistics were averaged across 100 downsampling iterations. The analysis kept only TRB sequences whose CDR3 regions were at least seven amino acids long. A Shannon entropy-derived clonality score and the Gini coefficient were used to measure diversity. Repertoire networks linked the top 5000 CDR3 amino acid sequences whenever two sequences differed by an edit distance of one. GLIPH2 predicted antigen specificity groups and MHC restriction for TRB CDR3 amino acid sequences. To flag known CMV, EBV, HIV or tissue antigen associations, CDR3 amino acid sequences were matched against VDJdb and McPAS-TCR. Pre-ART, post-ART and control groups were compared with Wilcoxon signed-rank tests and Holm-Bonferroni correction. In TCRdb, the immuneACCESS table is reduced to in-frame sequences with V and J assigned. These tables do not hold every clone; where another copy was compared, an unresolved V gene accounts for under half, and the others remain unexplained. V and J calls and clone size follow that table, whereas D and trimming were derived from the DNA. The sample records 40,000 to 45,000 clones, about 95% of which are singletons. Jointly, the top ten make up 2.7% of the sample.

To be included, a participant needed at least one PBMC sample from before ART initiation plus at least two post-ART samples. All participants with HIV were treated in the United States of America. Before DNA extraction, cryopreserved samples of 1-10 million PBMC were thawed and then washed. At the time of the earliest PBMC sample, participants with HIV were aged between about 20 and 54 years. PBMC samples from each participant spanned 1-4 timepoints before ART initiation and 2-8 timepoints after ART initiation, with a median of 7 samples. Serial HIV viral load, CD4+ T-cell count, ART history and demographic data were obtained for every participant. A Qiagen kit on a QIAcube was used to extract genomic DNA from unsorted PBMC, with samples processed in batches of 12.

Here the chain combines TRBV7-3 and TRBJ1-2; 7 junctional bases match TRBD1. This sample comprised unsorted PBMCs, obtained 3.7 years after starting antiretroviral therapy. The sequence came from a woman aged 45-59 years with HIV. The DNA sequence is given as TGTGCCAGCACCAGGGACAGACGAGTCTATGGCTACACCTTC. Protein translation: CASTRDRRVYGYTF.